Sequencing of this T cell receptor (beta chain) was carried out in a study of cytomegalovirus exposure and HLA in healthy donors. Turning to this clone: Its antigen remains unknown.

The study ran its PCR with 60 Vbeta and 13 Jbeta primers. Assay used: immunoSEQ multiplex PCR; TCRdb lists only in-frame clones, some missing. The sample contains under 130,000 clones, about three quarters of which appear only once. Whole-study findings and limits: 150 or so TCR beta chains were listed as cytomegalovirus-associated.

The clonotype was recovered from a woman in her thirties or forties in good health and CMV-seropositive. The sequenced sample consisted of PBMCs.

The CDR3 loop reads CASVKDSAFSSYNEQFF. The CDR3 coding sequence is TGTGCCAGCGTAAAGGACAGCGCATTTAGCTCCTACAATGAGCAGTTCTTC. The rearrangement joins TRBV2 to TRBJ2-1, with D tentatively TRBD1 (6 bases). The CDR3 sequence is 17 residues long. CDR1 and CDR2 from the germline V gene are SNHLY and FYNNEI. Trimming took 8 bases from V and 0 from J, leaving 20 bases between them.